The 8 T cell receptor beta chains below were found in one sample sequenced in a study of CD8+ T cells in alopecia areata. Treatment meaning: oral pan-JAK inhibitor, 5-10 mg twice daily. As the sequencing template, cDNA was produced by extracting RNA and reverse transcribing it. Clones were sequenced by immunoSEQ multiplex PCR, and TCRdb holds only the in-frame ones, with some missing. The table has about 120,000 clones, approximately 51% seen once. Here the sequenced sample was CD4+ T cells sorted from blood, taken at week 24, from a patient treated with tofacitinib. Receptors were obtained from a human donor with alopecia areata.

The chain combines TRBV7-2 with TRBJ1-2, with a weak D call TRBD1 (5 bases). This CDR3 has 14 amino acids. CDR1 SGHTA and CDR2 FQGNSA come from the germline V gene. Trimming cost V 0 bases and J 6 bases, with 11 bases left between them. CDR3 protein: CASSLAGGRHGYTF. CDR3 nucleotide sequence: TGTGCCAGCAGCTTAGCGGGGGGTAGACATGGCTACACCTTC.

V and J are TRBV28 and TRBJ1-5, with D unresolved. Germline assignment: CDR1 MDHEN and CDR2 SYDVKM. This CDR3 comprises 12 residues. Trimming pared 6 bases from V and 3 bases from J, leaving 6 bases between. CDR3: CASRLFNQPQHF. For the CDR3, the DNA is TGTGCCAGCAGGCTCTTCAATCAGCCCCAGCATTTT.

Written as DNA, the CDR3 is TGTGCCAGCAGTGAAGCGCGTAGCCAGAACACTGAAGCTTTCTTT. It yields the protein CASSEARSQNTEAFF. V gene TRBV2 combines with J gene TRBJ1-1; no definite D call. V was shortened by 0 bases and J by 1 base, with 9 bases between the two germline ends. The CDR3 sequence is 15 residues long. CDR1 and CDR2 (germline): SNHLY, FYNNEI.

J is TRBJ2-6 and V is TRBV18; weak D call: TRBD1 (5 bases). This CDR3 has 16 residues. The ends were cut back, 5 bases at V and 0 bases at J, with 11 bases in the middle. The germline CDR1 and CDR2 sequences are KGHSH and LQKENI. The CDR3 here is CASSTDILSGANVLTF. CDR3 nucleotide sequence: TGTGCCAGCTCAACGGACATCCTCTCTGGGGCCAACGTCCTGACTTTC.

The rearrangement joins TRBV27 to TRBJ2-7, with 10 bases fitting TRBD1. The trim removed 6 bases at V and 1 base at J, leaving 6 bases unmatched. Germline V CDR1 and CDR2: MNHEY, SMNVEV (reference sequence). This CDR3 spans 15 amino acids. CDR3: CASRYRDRGSYEQYF. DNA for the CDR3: TGTGCCAGCAGATACCGGGACAGGGGTTCCTACGAGCAGTACTTC.

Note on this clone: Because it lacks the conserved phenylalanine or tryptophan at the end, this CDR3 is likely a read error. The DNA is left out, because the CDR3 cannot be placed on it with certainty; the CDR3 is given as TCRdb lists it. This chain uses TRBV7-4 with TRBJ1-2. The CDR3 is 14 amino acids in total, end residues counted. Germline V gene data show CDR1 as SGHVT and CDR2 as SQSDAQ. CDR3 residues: CASSSRSFQAESLY.

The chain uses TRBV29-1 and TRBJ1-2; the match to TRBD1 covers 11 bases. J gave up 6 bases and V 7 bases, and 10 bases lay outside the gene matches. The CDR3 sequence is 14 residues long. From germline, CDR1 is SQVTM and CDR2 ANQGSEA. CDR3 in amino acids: CSAGSGQGANGYTF. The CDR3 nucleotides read TGCAGCGCCGGATCTGGACAGGGGGCGAATGGCTACACCTTC. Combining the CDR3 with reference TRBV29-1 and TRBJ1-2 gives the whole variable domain SAVISQKPSRDICQRGTSLTIQCQVDSQVTMMFWYRQQPGQSLTLIATANQGSEATYESGFVIDKFPISRPNLTFSTLTVSNMSPEDSSIYLCSAGSGQGANGYTFGSGTRLTVV.

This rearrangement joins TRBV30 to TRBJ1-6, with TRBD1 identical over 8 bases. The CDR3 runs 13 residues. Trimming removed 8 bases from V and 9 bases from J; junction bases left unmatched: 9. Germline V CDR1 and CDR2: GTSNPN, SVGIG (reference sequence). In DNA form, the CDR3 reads TGTGCCGGATCGCGACAGGGGATTTCACCCCTCCACTTT. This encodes CAGSRQGISPLHF. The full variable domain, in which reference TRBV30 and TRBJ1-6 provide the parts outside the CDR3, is SQTIHQWPATLVQPVGSPLSLECTVEGTSNPNLYWYRQAAGRGLQLLFYSVGIGQISSEVPQNLSASRPQDRQFILSSKKLLLSDSGFYLCAGSRQGISPLHFGNGTRLTVT.